This record looks at one T cell receptor (beta chain) sequence and its context. These data originate in a study of technical replicates of blood from a handful of donors. Germline CDR1 and CDR2: SGHVS and FNYEAQ. The V end was cut by 4 bases, the J end by 3 bases, with 22 bases between. CDR3 length: 17 amino acids. Sequencing was performed with immunoSEQ multiplex PCR; in TCRdb, only in-frame clones are kept and a portion is missing. Among 75,000 to 95,000 clones listed, less than 95% were seen once. Input material: T cells isolated from PBMCs. The chain links TRBV7-6 to TRBJ2-7, with D tentatively TRBD2 (6 bases). The receptor's source is a human donor in good health. CDR3 DNA sequence: TGTGCCAGCAGCTCCCCCTTTACGGGACTCAGAGGCTACGAGCAGTACTTC. Its protein is CASSSPFTGLRGYEQYF.